The present T cell receptor (beta chain) was sequenced within a study of T cells in Graves' hyperthyroidism and ophthalmopathy. Points from the study as a whole: A model of 13 V-J pairs discriminated ophthalmopathy from stable hyperthyroidism.

Researchers took RNA transcripts and amplified the TCR beta CDR3 regions from them. RT-PCR in the first round (using the HTBI primer set) targeted the TCR CDR3. TCRdb reprocessed the multiplex PCR reads via MiXCR and lists one record per CDR3 protein. Here the sample spans 250,000 to 350,000 distinct CDR3 sequences, around a sixth being singletons. No ophthalmopathy progression within 18 months constituted stable Graves' hyperthyroidism. With a duration under 2 months, the hyperthyroidism was newly diagnosed in patients aged 18 to 65. The PBMCs were taken from about 10 ml of fresh peripheral blood. The CDR3 has 15 amino acids. Trimming took 0 bases from V and 4 from J, leaving 12 bases between them. The V gene's germline CDR1 is SGHTA and CDR2 FQGTGA. This clonotype was counted only a few times. Antigen unknown.

This sequence was found in a man aged 25-45 years with Graves' hyperthyroidism. V gene TRBV7-3 combines with J gene TRBJ1-2; the D is unclear. The sample taken for sequencing was blood. In DNA, the CDR3 is TGTGCCAGCAGCTTAACAGGCAGTACTCTCTATGGCTACACCTTC. Its translation: CASSLTGSTLYGYTF.